One sample yielded the 8 T cell receptor beta chains listed below, sequenced in a study of cytomegalovirus exposure and HLA in healthy donors. The PCR made use of 60 Vbeta and 13 Jbeta primers. Sequencing was performed with immunoSEQ multiplex PCR; in TCRdb, only in-frame clones are kept and a portion is missing. The table lists approximately 110,000 clones, with around 0.6% in the top ten. Sample: PBMCs. The receptor source for this set is a man aged 50-59 years in good health and CMV-seronegative.

This chain links TRBV9 with TRBJ1-2; TRBD1 matches at 8 bases. This CDR3 has 15 amino acids. The germline V gene encodes CDR1 SGDLS and CDR2 YYNGEE. J was trimmed by 5 bases and V by 3 bases; bases with no gene match: 9. The CDR3 here is CASSALDRENYGYTF. The CDR3 nucleotides read TGTGCCAGCAGCGCCTTGGACAGGGAGAATTATGGCTACACCTTC.

The V gene is TRBV9, the J gene TRBJ1-2, with D tentatively TRBD1 (6 bases). The germline V gene has CDR1 SGDLS and CDR2 YYNGEE. The CDR3 sequence is 14 residues long. V was clipped by 5 bases and J by 5 bases, with 16 bases between them. CDR3 protein: CASSGRQARYGYTF. The CDR3 DNA is TGTGCCAGCAGTGGGCGACAGGCAAGGTATGGCTACACCTTC.

The rearrangement joins TRBV6-6 to TRBJ1-2; possibly TRBD1 for D (5 bases). The germline V gene encodes CDR1 MNHNY and CDR2 SVGAGI (reference sequence). This CDR3 comprises 14 residues. Deletions cut 6 bases from V and 5 bases from J, with 16 bases between. This CDR3 is CASSDSGDPYGYTF. CDR3 in DNA: TGTGCCAGCAGCGACAGTGGGGATCCGTATGGCTACACCTTC.

This chain joins TRBV7-6 and TRBJ2-7; D might be TRBD2 (6 bases). The CDR3 covers 15 residues. With 5 bases removed from V and 1 base from J, the gap between germline ends came to 15 bases. Germline CDR1 is SGHVS and CDR2 is FNYEAQ. The CDR3 DNA reads TGTGCCAGCAGCCCCCCACCGGGGGTTTCCTACGAGCAGTACTTC. This translates into CASSPPPGVSYEQYF.

This chain connects TRBV4-1 to TRBJ2-3, with D possibly TRBD2 on 5 matching bases. Trimming took 1 base from V and 2 from J, leaving 10 bases between them. Germline-derived CDR1 and CDR2 are MGHRA and YSYEKL. This CDR3 is 15 amino acids long. In DNA form, the CDR3 reads TGCGCCAGCAGCCAAGGAGGCGGGTTCACAGATACGCAGTATTTT. Its protein product is CASSQGGGFTDTQYF.

The chain joins TRBV6-1 to TRBJ2-3; 7 positions agree with TRBD1. Germline loops: CDR1 MNHNS, CDR2 SASEGT. J gave up 1 base and V 6 bases, and 7 bases lay outside the gene matches. The CDR3 runs to 15 residues. The CDR3 reads CASRDRAEGTDTQYF. The CDR3 DNA reads TGTGCCAGCAGAGACAGGGCTGAGGGCACAGATACGCAGTATTTT.

The chain couples TRBV19 to TRBJ2-2, with 8 bases identical to TRBD1. The CDR3 is 16 residues long. Trimming cost V 4 bases and J 6 bases; bases outside gene matches: 10. In germline, CDR1 is LNHDA, CDR2 SQIVND (reference sequence). CDR3: CASSTWTGIFPGELFF. The CDR3 coding sequence is TGTGCCAGTAGTACCTGGACAGGGATTTTCCCCGGGGAGCTGTTTTTT.

The CDR3 DNA is TGTGCCAGCAGCCGGGACAGTAGAAATGAAAAACTGTTTTTT. Encoded protein: CASSRDSRNEKLFF. The chain couples TRBV7-9 to TRBJ1-4, with 7 bases that match TRBD1. Germline V gene sequence: CDR1 SEHNR, CDR2 FQNEAQ (reference sequence). J gave up 5 bases and V 5 bases, and 5 bases lay outside the gene matches. The CDR3 sequence is 14 residues long.